The 14 T cell receptor beta chains given below trace back to one sample, sequenced in a study of control samples from healthy donors and cancer patients. Produced via immunoSEQ multiplex PCR; TCRdb's table is partial and in-frame only. The sample consists of about 180,000 clones, around 90% of them appearing once. The specimen was blood. The source of these receptors is a woman aged 50 to 65 in good health.

The CDR3 loop is CASSPPSAGAPHGYTF. The CDR3 DNA is TGCGCCAGCAGCCCACCGAGTGCGGGGGCGCCTCATGGCTACACCTTC. The rearrangement links TRBV5-1 to TRBJ1-2; the D gene is possibly TRBD1 (6 bases). This CDR3 is built from 16 residues. The V end was cut by 4 bases, the J end by 6 bases, with 22 bases between. Germline-derived CDR1 and CDR2 are SGHRS and YFSETQ.

The rearrangement uses TRBV28 and TRBJ1-3; no reliable D call. Trimming stripped 7 bases from V and 3 bases from J, with 7 bases between. This CDR3 has 12 amino acids. Germline lookup yields CDR1 MDHEN and CDR2 SYDVKM. The CDR3 DNA is TGTGCCAGCAAATTTCGTGGAAACACCATATATTTT. It encodes CASKFRGNTIYF.

This clone came up once. The chain combines TRBV29-1 with TRBJ2-5; the D call may be TRBD1 or TRBD2 (6 bases each). In germline, CDR1 is SQVTM, CDR2 ANQGSEA. This CDR3 has 14 residues. V was clipped by 5 bases and J by 4 bases, with 17 bases between them. CDR3 DNA: TGCAGCGTTCCGCCGGGGGCAGCGGGAGAGACCCAGTACTTC. Its translation is CSVPPGAAGETQYF.

The chain uses TRBV30 and TRBJ2-2, with 9 bases lining up with TRBD2. The CDR3 has 14 residues. Germline CDR1 is GTSNPN and CDR2 is SVGIG (reference sequence). CDR3 coding DNA: TGTGCGCGGGGCGGGAGGGCGAACACCGGGGAGCTGTTTTTT. Translated: CARGGRANTGELFF. Based on the CDR3 plus reference TRBV30 and TRBJ2-2, the full variable domain is SQTIHQWPATLVQPVGSPLSLECTVEGTSNPNLYWYRQAAGRGLQLLFYSVGIGQISSEVPQNLSASRPQDRQFILSSKKLLLSDSGFYLCARGGRANTGELFFGEGSRLTVL.

The V gene is TRBV6-2 or TRBV6-3, the J gene TRBJ1-1; 8 nucleotides line up with TRBD1. The germline gives CDR1 MNHEY, CDR2 SVGEGT. The CDR3 sequence is 14 residues long. The V gene end was trimmed by 6 bases and the J gene end by 9 bases; junction bases not matched to a gene: 12. The CDR3 loop reads CASSITEARGQAFF. Here the CDR3 DNA reads TGTGCCAGCAGCATAACCGAAGCCAGGGGGCAAGCTTTCTTT.

The V and J genes are TRBV5-4 and TRBJ2-1; D remains unclear. In germline, CDR1 is SGHNT, CDR2 YYREEE (reference sequence). Trimming shortened V by 0 bases and J by 9 bases, and 4 bases separated the two germline ends. The CDR3 spans 11 residues. This CDR3 reads CASSLAFEQFF. CDR3 in DNA: TGTGCCAGCAGCTTGGCCTTTGAGCAGTTCTTC.

This sequence joins TRBV28 and TRBJ2-5, with D possibly TRBD2 on 6 matching bases. CDR3 size: 16 residues. Germline values: CDR1 MDHEN, CDR2 SYDVKM. Trimming cost V 4 bases and J 5 bases, with 20 bases left between them. CDR3 sequence (DNA): TGTGCCAGCAGTTCGCCCCCGGGACCTCGGGGGGAGACCCAGTACTTC. Translation gives CASSSPPGPRGETQYF.

The CDR3 DNA reads TGTGCCAGCAGTGAAGCTTTAGGCAGGGTGGAGACCCAGTACTTC. It encodes CASSEALGRVETQYF. The chain carries TRBV2 and TRBJ2-5; D might be TRBD1 (5 bases). V was pared by 0 bases and J by 5 bases, with 13 bases between. Germline loops: CDR1 SNHLY, CDR2 FYNNEI. This CDR3 region has 15 residues.

V and J are TRBV5-1 and TRBJ2-7; D is unclear. V lost 0 bases and J lost 3, with 4 bases in between. The CDR3 covers 12 residues. CDR1 is SGHRS and CDR2 is YFSETQ in the germline V gene. In DNA, the CDR3 is TGCGCCAGCAGCTTGGGCGACTACGAGCAGTACTTC. Its protein is CASSLGDYEQYF. The complete variable domain, with remaining parts taken from reference TRBV5-1 and TRBJ2-7, reads KAGVTQTPRYLIKTRGQQVTLSCSPISGHRSVSWYQQTPGQGLQFLFEYFSETQRNKGNFPGRFSGRQFSNSRSEMNVSTLELGDSALYLCASSLGDYEQYFGPGTRLTVT.

This rearrangement joins TRBV30 to TRBJ1-3; D remains unclear. V shed 3 bases and J shed 1 base, with 4 bases lying between them. CDR3 size: 12 residues. CDR1 is GTSNPN, CDR2 SVGIG, per germline (reference sequence). In DNA, the CDR3 is TGTGCCTGGAGGGGGTCTGGAAACACCATATATTTT. Its protein product is CAWRGSGNTIYF.

The chain uses TRBV10-3 and TRBJ1-2, with 8 bases fitting TRBD1. There are 16 residues in the CDR3. Germline CDR1 and CDR2: ENHRY and SYGVKD. V was pared by 6 bases and J by 6 bases, with 15 bases of the junction left unmatched. CDR3 nucleotides: TGTGCCATCAGGACCTTGGGACAGGAAAGTTGGAATGGCTACACCTTC. Amino acid sequence: CAIRTLGQESWNGYTF.

The chain combines TRBV3-1 (or the pseudogene TRBV3-2) with TRBJ1-1; no definite D call. The CDR3 is 13 residues long. V lost 5 bases and J lost 1, with 8 bases in between. Germline values: CDR1 LGHDT, CDR2 YNNKEL (reference sequence). DNA for the CDR3: TGTGCCAGCAGCATCCGGGGGAACACTGAAGCTTTCTTT. Translated, it gives CASSIRGNTEAFF.

In DNA form, the CDR3 reads TGTGCCAGCAGTTTAAATCTCCCCTCTGGAAACACCATATATTTT. Amino acid sequence: CASSLNLPSGNTIYF. The chain links TRBV28 to TRBJ1-3; unclear D gene. The germline V and J ends were trimmed by 2 bases and 0 bases, with 8 bases remaining between them. The CDR3 contains 15 residues. Germline CDR1 and CDR2: MDHEN and SYDVKM.

The chain carries TRBV4-2 and TRBJ2-6; the D gene is possibly TRBD2 (5 bases). V lost 3 bases to trimming and J lost 0 bases, with 9 bases between them. The length of the CDR3 is 16 residues. Germline CDR1 and CDR2: LGHNA and YNFKEQ. Here the CDR3 reads CASSHLRDSGANVLTF. CDR3 in DNA: TGTGCCAGCAGCCACCTGAGGGACTCTGGGGCCAACGTCCTGACTTTC.